The present entry profiles one T cell receptor beta chain with its context. The antigen it binds to is not known. Base qualities are not at hand, and no much larger clone is one base apart. The protocol used for the library was 5' RACE. For sequencing, an Illumina HiSeq 2500 was employed. A second roughly 6 to 11 cycle PCR used a sample-barcoded 5' primer and a J-beta primer mix. A template-switch 5' adaptor carrying 12 random nucleotides introduced a unique molecular identifier onto each TCR beta cDNA molecule. Each sample yielded at least 2.5 million CDR3-containing paired-end reads. The Mint cDNA synthesis kit, primed by a TRBC-specific oligonucleotide, was used to synthesize first-strand cDNA from all RNA. After uracil-DNA glycosylase treatment, a first 18-cycle PCR used universal primers M1SS and BC2_uni_R on all cDNA. Turning to the authors' computational methods: For normalization, 1 million high-quality reads were randomly selected from each sample, with every read carrying a distinct molecular identifier. Instead of being binned into consensus sequences, reads that shared molecular identifiers were thrown out. MiTCR, set to a Q25 quality threshold and the strictest error-elimination algorithm, was used for CDR3 identification, clonotype clustering and error correction. A nonparametric unseen species model with Euler transformation was used to estimate lower-bound total TCR beta diversity. TCRdb passed the public sequencing reads through fastp at Q25 and MiXCR, retaining productive beta sequences. Rows with one shared CDR3 protein collapse into an entry with the most common genes and DNA. What appears here as the V and J calls and clone size reflects TCRdb's work, not the paper's. Within this sample are 700,000 to 850,000 distinct CDR3 sequences, with around 36% of them counted one time only. The ten largest clones capture about an eighth of the sample.

The roughly 39 donors, aged 6 to 90 years, were systemically healthy Caucasian individuals from Russia. Each donor gave approximately 10 milliliters of peripheral blood, collected into EDTA-treated Vacutainer tubes. Ficoll-Paque density-gradient centrifugation was used to isolate PBMCs, with at least 6.5 million obtained per sample. Trizol reagent was used to extract total RNA from the PBMCs, yielding at least 5.5 micrograms per sample. The percentages of naive CD45RAhigh/CD27high T cells were determined by flow cytometry on a PBMC aliquot from every donor. The cysteine opens and the phenylalanine closes a CDR3 of 12 amino acids. The retained sequence is limited to the CDR3, 36 bases, with the frame set at the first base. V is shortened by 4 bases, J by 6 bases, and the region joining them spans 7 bases. The data derive from a study of blood T cells in healthy people across ages (dated by TCRdb to about 2015). Describing the broader study: In model experiments, template switching captured about one uniquely barcoded TCR beta cDNA molecule for every two T cells. Age-related changes in TCR beta repertoire diversity were measured in the study by deep sequencing normalized with unique cDNA molecular identifiers. Donors were grouped into four age groups: young (average roughly 17 years), middle-aged (approximately 41), aged (62) and long-lived (about 89). Donors of different ages were randomly distributed across sequencing lanes to avoid experimental bias. The study analyzed two additional independent replicas of 1 million unique cDNA reads from the same blood draw for two donors, one aged 18 to 29 and one aged 80 or older. Findings and caveats that apply to the study as a whole: Observed TCR beta diversity per million T cells fell roughly linearly with age, and a significant reduction was already apparent by age about 43. Since profiling was done on bulk unsorted PBMCs, naive and antigen-experienced compartments could not be conclusively compared. A strong correlation was found between observed TCR beta diversity and the percentage of naive T cells measured by flow cytometry. Compared with the aged group, the long-lived group had more naive CD4+ T cells, fewer expanded clones and increased TCR diversity, suggesting age selection. Estimates of total diversity based on one million sequenced T cells were regarded as lower bounds and as underestimates. Because the CMV infection status of the donors was unknown, age-related changes in expanded clonotypes may potentially have been confounded.

This clonotype was obtained from a man between 18 and 29 years old in good health. Source material: blood. The rearranged segments are TRBV12-3 or TRBV12-4 and TRBJ1-5, with the D gene too uncertain to name. The CDR3 loop reads CASSYDGQPQHF. The bases read TGTGCCAGCAGTTATGACGGTCAGCCCCAGCATTTT.